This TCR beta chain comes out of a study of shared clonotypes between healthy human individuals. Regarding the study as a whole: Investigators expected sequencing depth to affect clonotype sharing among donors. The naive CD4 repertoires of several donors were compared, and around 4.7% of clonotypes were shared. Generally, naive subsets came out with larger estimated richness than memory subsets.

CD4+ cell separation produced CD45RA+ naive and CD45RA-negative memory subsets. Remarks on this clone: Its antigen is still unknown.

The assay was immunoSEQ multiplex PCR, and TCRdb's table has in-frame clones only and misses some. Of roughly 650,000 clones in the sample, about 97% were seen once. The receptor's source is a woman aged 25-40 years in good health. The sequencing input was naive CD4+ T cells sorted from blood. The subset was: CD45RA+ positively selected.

The CDR3 DNA reads TGTGCCATCAGTGAGCGGGAGAGATCTTACGAGACCCAGTACTTC. This sequence encodes CAISERERSYETQYF. The chain has TRBV10-3 and TRBJ2-5; D is perhaps TRBD2 (6 bases). This CDR3 is 15 amino acids long. V was cut by 2 bases and J by 5 bases, with 15 bases left in between. Looked up from germline, CDR1 is ENHRY and CDR2 is SYGVKD.